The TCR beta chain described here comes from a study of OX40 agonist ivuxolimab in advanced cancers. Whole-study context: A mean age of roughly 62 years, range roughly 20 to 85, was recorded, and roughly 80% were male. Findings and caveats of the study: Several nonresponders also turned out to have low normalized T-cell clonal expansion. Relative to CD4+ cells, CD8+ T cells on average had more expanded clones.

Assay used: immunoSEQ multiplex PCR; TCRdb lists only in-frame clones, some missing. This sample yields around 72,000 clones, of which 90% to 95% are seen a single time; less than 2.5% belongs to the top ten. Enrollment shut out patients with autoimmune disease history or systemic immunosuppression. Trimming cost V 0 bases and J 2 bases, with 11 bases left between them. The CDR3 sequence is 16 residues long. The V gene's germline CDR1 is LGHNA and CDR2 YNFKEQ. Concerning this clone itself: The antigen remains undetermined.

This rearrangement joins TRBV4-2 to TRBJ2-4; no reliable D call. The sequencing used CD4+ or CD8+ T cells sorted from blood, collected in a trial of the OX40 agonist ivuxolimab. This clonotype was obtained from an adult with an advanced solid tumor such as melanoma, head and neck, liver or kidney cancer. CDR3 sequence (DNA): TGTGCCAGCAGCCAAGAGGGTGGTCTATCCAAAAACATTCAGTACTTC. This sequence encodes CASSQEGGLSKNIQYF.